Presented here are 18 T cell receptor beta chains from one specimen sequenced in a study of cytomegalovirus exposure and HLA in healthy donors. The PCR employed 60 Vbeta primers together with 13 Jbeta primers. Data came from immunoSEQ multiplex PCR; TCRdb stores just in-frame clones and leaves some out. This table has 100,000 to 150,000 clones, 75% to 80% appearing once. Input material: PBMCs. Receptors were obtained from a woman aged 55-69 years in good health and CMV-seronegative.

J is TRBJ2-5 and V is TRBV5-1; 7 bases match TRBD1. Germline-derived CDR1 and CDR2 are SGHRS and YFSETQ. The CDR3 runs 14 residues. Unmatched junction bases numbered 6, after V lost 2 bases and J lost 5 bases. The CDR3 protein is CASSFPGGPETQYF. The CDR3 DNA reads TGCGCCAGCAGCTTCCCAGGGGGTCCCGAGACCCAGTACTTC.

CDR3 sequence reads: CASSLGTGGEKLFF. CDR3 bases: TGTGCCAGCAGCTTAGGGACAGGGGGTGAAAAACTGTTTTTT. The chain links TRBV7-9 to TRBJ1-4, with 10 bases identical to TRBD1. V gave up 1 base and J gave up 7 bases; unmatched junction bases: 0. CDR3 length equals 14 residues. Looked up from germline, CDR1 is SEHNR and CDR2 is FQNEAQ (reference sequence).

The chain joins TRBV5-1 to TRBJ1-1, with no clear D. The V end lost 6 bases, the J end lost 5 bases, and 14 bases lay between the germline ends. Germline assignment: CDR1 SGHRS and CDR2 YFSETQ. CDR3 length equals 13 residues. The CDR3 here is CASIMRGGTEAFF. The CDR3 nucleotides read TGCGCCAGCATAATGCGGGGTGGGACTGAAGCTTTCTTT. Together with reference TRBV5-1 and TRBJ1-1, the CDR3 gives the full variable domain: KAGVTQTPRYLIKTRGQQVTLSCSPISGHRSVSWYQQTPGQGLQFLFEYFSETQRNKGNFPGRFSGRQFSNSRSEMNVSTLELGDSALYLCASIMRGGTEAFFGQGTRLTVV.

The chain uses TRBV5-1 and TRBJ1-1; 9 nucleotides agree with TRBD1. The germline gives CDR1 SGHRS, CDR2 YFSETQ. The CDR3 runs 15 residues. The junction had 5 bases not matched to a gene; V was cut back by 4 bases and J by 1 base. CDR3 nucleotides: TGCGCCAGCAGCACCGGACAGGGGTCGAACACTGAAGCTTTCTTT. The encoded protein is CASSTGQGSNTEAFF.

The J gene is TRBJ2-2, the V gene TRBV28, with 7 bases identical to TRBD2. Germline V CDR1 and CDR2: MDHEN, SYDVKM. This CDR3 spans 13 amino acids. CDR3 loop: CASRTSSAGELFF. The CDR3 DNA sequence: TGTGCTTCCCGGACTAGTTCGGCCGGGGAGCTGTTTTTT.

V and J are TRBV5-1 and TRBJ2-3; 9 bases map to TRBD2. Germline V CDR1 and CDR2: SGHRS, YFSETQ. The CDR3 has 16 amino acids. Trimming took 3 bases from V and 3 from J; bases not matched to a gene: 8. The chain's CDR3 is CASSWGSGGQTDTQYF. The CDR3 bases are TGCGCCAGCAGCTGGGGCAGCGGGGGGCAAACAGATACGCAGTATTTT.

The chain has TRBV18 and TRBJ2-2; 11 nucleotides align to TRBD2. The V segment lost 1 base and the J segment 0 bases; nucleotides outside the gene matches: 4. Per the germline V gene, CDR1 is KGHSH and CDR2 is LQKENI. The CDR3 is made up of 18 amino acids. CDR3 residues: CASSPLLAGGSNTGELFF. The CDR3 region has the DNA TGTGCCAGCTCACCACTGCTAGCGGGAGGATCGAACACCGGGGAGCTGTTTTTT.

The CDR3 nucleotides read TGTGCCAGCAGCCCCCCCTCCCAAGAGACCCAGTACTTC. This gives the protein CASSPPSQETQYF. The chain carries TRBV5-4 and TRBJ2-5, with D hard to call. The CDR3 extends over 13 amino acids. The germline V gene has CDR1 SGHNT and CDR2 YYREEE (reference sequence). V lost 4 bases, J lost 1 base, and 8 bases lay in between.

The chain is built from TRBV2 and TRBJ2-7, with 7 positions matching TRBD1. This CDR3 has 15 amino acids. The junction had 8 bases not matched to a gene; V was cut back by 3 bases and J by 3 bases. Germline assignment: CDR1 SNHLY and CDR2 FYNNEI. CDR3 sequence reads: CASSDPRTGLYEQYF. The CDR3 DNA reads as TGTGCCAGCAGTGACCCGAGGACAGGACTCTACGAGCAGTACTTC.

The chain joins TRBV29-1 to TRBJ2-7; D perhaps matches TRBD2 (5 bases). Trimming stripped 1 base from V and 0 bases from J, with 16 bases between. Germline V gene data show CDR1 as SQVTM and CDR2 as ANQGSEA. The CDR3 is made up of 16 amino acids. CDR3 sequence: CSVEGGAGLSSYEQYF. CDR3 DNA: TGCAGCGTTGAAGGAGGAGCAGGACTGAGCTCCTACGAGCAGTACTTC.

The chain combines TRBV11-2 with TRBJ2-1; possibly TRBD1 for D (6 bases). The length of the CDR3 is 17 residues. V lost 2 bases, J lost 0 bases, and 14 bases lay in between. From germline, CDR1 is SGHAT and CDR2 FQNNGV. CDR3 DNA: TGTGCCAGCAGCTTAAGTACAGGGAGAAGCTCCTACAATGAGCAGTTCTTC. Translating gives CASSLSTGRSSYNEQFF.

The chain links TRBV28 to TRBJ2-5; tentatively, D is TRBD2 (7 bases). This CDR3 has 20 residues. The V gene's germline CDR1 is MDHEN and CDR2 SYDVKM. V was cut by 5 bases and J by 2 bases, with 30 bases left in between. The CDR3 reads CASSPSRGARASGAQETQYF. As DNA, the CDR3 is TGTGCCAGCAGTCCCTCACGGGGGGCGCGGGCTAGCGGAGCTCAAGAGACCCAGTACTTC.

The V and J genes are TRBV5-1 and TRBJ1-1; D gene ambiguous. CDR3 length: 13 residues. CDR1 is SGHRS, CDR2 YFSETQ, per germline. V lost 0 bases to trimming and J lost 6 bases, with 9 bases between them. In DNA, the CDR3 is TGCGCCAGCAGCTTGGGGGGAGGTCCTGAAGCTTTCTTT. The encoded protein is CASSLGGGPEAFF.

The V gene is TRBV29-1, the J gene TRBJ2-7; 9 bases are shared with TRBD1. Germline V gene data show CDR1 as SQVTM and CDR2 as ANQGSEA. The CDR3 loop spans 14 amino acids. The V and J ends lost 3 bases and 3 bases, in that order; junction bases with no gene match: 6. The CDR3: CSVEGTGRVYEQYF. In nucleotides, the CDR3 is TGCAGCGTTGAGGGGACAGGGAGAGTCTACGAGCAGTACTTC.

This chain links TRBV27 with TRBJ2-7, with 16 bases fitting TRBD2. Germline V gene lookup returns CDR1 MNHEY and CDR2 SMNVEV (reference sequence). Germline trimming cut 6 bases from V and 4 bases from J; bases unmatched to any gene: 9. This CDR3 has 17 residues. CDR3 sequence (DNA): TGTGCCAGCAGGTCGGGACTAGCGGGGGGGCCCTTGTACGAGCAGTACTTC. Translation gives CASRSGLAGGPLYEQYF.

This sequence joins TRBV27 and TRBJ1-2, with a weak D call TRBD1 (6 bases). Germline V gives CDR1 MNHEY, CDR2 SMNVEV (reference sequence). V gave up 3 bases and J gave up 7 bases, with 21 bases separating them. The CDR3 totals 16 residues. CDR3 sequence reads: CASSLRGLPQSGGYTF. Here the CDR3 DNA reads TGTGCCAGCAGTTTGCGGGGGCTTCCACAATCGGGTGGCTACACCTTC.

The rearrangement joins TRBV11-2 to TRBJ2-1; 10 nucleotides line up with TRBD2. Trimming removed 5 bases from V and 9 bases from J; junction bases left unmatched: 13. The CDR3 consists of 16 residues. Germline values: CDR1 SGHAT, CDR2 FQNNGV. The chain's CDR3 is CASSPSAGGLRSEQFF. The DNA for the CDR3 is TGTGCCAGCAGCCCCTCAGCGGGAGGGCTGCGGAGTGAGCAGTTCTTC.

The DNA of the CDR3 is TGTGCCAGCAGCCAAGAACCCAAGGCTAGCAGGTATGAGCAGTTCTTC. Residues: CASSQEPKASRYEQFF. This chain uses TRBV14 with TRBJ2-1; D is perhaps TRBD2 (5 bases). V lost 0 bases and J lost 8, with 17 bases in between. The germline V gene encodes CDR1 SGHDN and CDR2 FVKESK. This CDR3 contains 16 residues.